This T cell receptor beta chain is from a study of blood T cell repertoires in COVID-19. Study-level information: Researchers got acute and convalescent COVID-19 samples from the United States, Italy and Spain. T cells, B-cell-depleted T cells, or PBMCs supplied cDNA or gDNA.

This clone showed up just once. Original handling: Reference gene primer amplification gave nucleated cell count estimates. Method: immunoSEQ multiplex PCR; TCRdb's copy keeps in-frame clones and lacks some. V and J calls and clone size are as listed in that table; D and trimming were resolved from the DNA. The table lists about 320,000 clones, 65% to 90% of them singletons. The sample taken for sequencing was peripheral blood. This sequence was found in a human donor in a cohort sampled during active COVID-19.

In nucleotides, the CDR3 is TGCAGTACAGGATACAATGAGCAGTTCTTC. It codes for CSTGYNEQFF. The chain joins TRBV20-1 to TRBJ2-1; TRBD1 is a possible D gene (5 bases). CDR3 length: 10 amino acids. V was clipped by 8 bases and J by 4 bases, with 6 bases between them. The germline V gene has CDR1 DFQATT and CDR2 SNEGSKA (reference sequence).